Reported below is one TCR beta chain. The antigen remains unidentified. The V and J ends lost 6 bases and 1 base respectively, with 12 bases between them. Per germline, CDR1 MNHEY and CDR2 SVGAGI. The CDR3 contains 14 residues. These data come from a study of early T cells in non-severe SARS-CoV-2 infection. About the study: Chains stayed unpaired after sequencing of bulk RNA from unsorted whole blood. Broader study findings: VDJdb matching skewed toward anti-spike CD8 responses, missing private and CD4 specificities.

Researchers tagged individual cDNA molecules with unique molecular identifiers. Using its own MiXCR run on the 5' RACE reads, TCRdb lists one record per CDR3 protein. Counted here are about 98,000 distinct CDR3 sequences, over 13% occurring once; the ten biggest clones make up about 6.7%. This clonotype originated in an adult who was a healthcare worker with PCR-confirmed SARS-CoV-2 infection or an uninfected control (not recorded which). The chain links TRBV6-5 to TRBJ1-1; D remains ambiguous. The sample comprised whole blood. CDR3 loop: CASSPVVGNTEAFF. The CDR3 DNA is TGTGCCAGCAGCCCTGTGGTGGGGAACACTGAAGCTTTCTTT.